This entry concerns a single T cell receptor (beta chain). Other DNA sequences within the sample encode an identical CDR3. PCR was performed using 60 Vbeta and 13 Jbeta primers. Profiled with immunoSEQ multiplex PCR; TCRdb holds only in-frame clones, not every one. The sample lists roughly 61,000 clones; about 90% were seen once. The V end was cut by 2 bases, the J end by 3 bases, with 5 bases between. CDR1 and CDR2 from the germline V gene are MNHEY and SMNVEV (reference sequence). There are 13 residues in the CDR3. This record comes from a study of cytomegalovirus exposure and HLA in healthy donors. This sequence was found in a man aged 30 to 39 in good health and CMV-seropositive. The rearrangement joins TRBV27 to TRBJ2-1; TRBD2 might be the D (5 bases). Sequenced sample: PBMCs. The CDR3 sequence: CASSLGSYNEQFF. The CDR3 DNA is TGTGCCAGCAGTTTAGGGAGCTACAATGAGCAGTTCTTC.